This record concerns one T cell receptor (beta chain) sequence. What it binds is not known. The sample belongs to a study of cytomegalovirus exposure and HLA in healthy donors. Findings and limits, study-wide: Reportedly, a later analysis found an Asian-associated ancestry cluster had fewer N-insertions than the approximately 700-donor mean.

The V end lost 1 base, the J end lost 1 base, and 8 bases lay between the germline ends. CDR3 length: 14 residues. Germline V gives CDR1 MGHRA, CDR2 YSYEKL. Primers included in the PCR were 60 Vbeta and 13 Jbeta primers. The data were produced by immunoSEQ multiplex PCR, yet TCRdb's version contains in-frame clones alone and is incomplete. Here the sample spans 150,000 to 200,000 clones, 65% to 90% being singletons. The sequenced sample consisted of PBMCs. The receptor's source is a human donor in good health. The chain joins TRBV4-1 to TRBJ2-7; maybe TRBD1 (6 bases). The CDR3 bases are TGCGCCAGCAGCCAAGGGACAGATTCCTACGAGCAGTACTTC. Translation: CASSQGTDSYEQYF.